This T cell receptor (beta chain) was captured by sequencing in a study of blood T cell repertoires in COVID-19. Turning to the study itself: The origin of the acute and convalescent COVID-19 samples was the United States, Italy and Spain. Sample material is recorded as cDNA or gDNA derived from T cells, B-cell-depleted T cells, or PBMCs.

Germline CDR1 is SEHNR and CDR2 is FQNEAQ (reference sequence). This CDR3 is 14 amino acids long. V lost 1 base to trimming and J lost 10 bases, with 14 bases between them. Original data processing: Amplified reference gene primers provided the basis for estimating nucleated cell counts. The assay was immunoSEQ multiplex PCR, and TCRdb's table has in-frame clones only and misses some. The V and J calls and clone size are taken from that table; D and trimming were inferred from the DNA. The data show fewer than 250,000 clones, with about four fifths seen just once and about 2.5% held by the top ten. The TCR originated in a middle-aged woman with active or convalescent COVID-19. V usage is TRBV7-9 and J usage is TRBJ2-1; D is possibly TRBD2 (6 bases). The sample comprised peripheral blood. The CDR3 reads CASSLGVWAGEQFF. The CDR3 DNA is TGTGCCAGCAGCTTAGGGGTCTGGGCGGGGGAGCAGTTCTTC.